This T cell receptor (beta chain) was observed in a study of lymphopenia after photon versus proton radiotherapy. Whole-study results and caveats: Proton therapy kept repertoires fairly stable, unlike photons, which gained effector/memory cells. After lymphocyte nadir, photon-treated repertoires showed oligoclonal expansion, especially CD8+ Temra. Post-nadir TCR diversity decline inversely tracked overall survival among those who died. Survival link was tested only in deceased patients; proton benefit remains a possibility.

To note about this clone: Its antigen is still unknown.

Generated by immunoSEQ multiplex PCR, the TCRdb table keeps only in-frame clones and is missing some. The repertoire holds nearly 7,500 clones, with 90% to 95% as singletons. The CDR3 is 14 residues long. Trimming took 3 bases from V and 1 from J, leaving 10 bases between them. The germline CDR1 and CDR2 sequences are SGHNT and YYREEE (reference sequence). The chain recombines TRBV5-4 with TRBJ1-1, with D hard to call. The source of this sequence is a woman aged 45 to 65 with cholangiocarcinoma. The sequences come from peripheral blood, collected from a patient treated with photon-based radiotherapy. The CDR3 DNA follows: TGTGCCAGCAGCTCCAAAAACAAGAACACTGAAGCTTTCTTT. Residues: CASSSKNKNTEAFF.